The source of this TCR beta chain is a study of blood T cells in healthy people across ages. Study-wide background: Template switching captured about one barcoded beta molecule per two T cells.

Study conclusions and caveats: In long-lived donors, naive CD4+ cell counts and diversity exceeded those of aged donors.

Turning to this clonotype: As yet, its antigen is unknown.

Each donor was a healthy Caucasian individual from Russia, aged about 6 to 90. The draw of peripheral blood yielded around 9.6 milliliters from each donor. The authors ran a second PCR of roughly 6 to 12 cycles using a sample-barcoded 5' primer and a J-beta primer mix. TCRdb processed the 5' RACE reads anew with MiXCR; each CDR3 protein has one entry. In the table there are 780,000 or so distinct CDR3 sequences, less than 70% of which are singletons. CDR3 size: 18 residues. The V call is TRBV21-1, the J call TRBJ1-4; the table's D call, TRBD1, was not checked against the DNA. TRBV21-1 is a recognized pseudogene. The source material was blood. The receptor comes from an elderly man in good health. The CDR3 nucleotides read TGTGCCAGCAGCAAAGAAGGCGCAGCCCGTGCAACTAATGAAAAACTGTTTTTT. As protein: CASSKEGAARATNEKLFF.